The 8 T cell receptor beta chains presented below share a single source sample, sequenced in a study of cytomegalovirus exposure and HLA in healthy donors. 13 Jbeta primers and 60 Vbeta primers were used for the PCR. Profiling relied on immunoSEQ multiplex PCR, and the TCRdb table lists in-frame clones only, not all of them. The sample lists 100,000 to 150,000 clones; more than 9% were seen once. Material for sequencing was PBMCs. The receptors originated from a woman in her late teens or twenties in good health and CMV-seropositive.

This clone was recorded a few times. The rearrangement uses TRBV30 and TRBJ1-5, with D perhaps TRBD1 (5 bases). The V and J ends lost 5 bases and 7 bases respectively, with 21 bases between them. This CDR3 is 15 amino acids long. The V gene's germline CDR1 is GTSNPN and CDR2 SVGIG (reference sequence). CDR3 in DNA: TGTGCCTGGGAGCCCGGAGGAGGGACTGGGCAGCCCCAGCATTTT. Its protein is CAWEPGGGTGQPQHF.

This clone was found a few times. Written as DNA, the CDR3 is TGTGCCAGCAGTGAAACAGGGTTTTGGACTGAAGCTTTCTTT. Translation: CASSETGFWTEAFF. The chain joins TRBV25-1 to TRBJ1-1; possibly TRBD1 for D (6 bases). Germline lookup yields CDR1 MGHDK and CDR2 SYGVNS. The ends were cut back, 2 bases at V and 5 bases at J, with 12 bases in the middle. The CDR3 has 14 amino acids.

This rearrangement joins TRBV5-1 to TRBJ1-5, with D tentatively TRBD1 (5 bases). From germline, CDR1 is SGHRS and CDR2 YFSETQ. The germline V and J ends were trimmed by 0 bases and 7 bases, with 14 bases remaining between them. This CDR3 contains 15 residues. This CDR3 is CASSLGGTSKQPQHF. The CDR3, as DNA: TGCGCCAGCAGCTTGGGGGGGACTAGTAAGCAGCCCCAGCATTTT.

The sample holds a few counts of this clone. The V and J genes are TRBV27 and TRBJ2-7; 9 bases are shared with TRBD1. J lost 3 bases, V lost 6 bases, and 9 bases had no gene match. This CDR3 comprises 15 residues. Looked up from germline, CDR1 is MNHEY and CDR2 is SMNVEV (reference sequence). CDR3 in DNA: TGTGCCAGCAGGTCCATGCCGGGACAGGGCTACGAGCAGTACTTC. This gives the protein CASRSMPGQGYEQYF.

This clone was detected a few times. CDR3 loop: CASSIGTGYEQYF. In DNA form, the CDR3 reads TGTGCCAGTAGTATAGGGACGGGGTACGAGCAGTACTTC. The chain joins TRBV19 to TRBJ2-7, with D possibly being TRBD2 (5 bases). This CDR3 has 13 amino acids. The germline CDR1 and CDR2 sequences are LNHDA and SQIVND (reference sequence). Trimming left V 1 base short and J 4 bases short, with 8 bases between.

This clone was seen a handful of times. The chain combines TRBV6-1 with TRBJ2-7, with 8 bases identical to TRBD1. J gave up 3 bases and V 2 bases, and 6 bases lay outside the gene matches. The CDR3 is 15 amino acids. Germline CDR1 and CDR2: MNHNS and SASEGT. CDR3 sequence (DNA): TGTGCCAGCAGTGAAATCTGGACAGGGCTCTACGAGCAGTACTTC. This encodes CASSEIWTGLYEQYF.

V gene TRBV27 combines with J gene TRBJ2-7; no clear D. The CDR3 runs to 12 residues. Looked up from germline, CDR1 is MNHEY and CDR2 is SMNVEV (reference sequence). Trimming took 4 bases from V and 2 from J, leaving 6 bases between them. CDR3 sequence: CASSSGPYEQYF. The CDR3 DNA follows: TGTGCCAGCAGTTCAGGTCCCTACGAGCAGTACTTC.

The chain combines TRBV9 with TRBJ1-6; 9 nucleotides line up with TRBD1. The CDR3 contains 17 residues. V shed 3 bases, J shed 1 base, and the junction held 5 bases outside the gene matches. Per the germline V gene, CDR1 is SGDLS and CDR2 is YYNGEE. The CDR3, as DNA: TGTGCCAGCAGCGCAGGGGGACAGGGTTCCTATAATTCACCCCTCCACTTT. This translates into CASSAGGQGSYNSPLHF.